These T cell receptor beta chains were read from a single sample in a study of T cell changes during pregnancy in multiple sclerosis. The assay was immunoSEQ multiplex PCR, and TCRdb's table has in-frame clones only and misses some. The sample consists of approximately 8,500 clones, over 70% of them appearing once. The source was CD8+ T cells from peripheral blood mononuclear cells, collected in the first trimester of pregnancy. These receptors were collected from a female donor in good health, enrolled as a control in a pregnancy study. The CDR3 runs from the conserved cysteine through the conserved F or W. The D gene is left open where the match is weak. Not every row has a clone size; where given, it reads once, few, many or a size class.

TRBV7-6	TRBJ2-7	NA	TRBD1	TGTGCCAGCAGCTCAGGGGGACCTTCCTTTTTCGAGCAGTACTTC	CASSSGGPSFFEQYF
TRBV4-3	TRBJ2-1	NA	NA	TGCGCCAGCAGCCAGGGACAAGAAGCCTACAATGAGCAGTTCTTC	CASSQGQEAYNEQFF
TRBV10-3	TRBJ2-2	NA	NA	TGTGCCACGGGGGGCGGTACGAACACCGGGGAGCTGTTTTTT	CATGGGTNTGELFF
TRBV19	TRBJ1-1	NA	NA	TGTGCCAGTAGTATAGTCTCGGACAGAAGAACTGAAGCTTTCTTT	CASSIVSDRRTEAFF
TRBV4-3	TRBJ2-7	NA	TRBD2	TGCGCCAGCAGTCATGCGCTCGATGGGACTAGCGGGGACGGGTCAGGGCGGGAGCAGTACTTC	CASSHALDGTSGDGSGREQYF
TRBV4-1	TRBJ1-1	NA	NA	TGCGCCAGCAGCCAAGCGTTTTGGGTAGGGGCTCACACTGAAGCTTTCTTT	CASSQAFWVGAHTEAFF
TRBV5-5	TRBJ2-7	NA	NA	TGTGCCAGCAGCCCCTATCTTTCTAACTCCTACGAGCAGTACTTC	CASSPYLSNSYEQYF
TRBV6-1	TRBJ1-2	NA	NA	TGTGCCAGCCAAAGTACTTCCGACAGTATGAATGGCTACACCTTC	CASQSTSDSMNGYTF
TRBV29-1	TRBJ2-5	NA	NA	TGCAGCGTTGCCAGCGGTCCGCAAGAGACCCAGTACTTC	CSVASGPQETQYF
TRBV13	TRBJ2-7	NA	TRBD1	TGTGCCAGCAGCTCCCGGGACAGGGTAAACTCCTACGAGCAGTACTTC	CASSSRDRVNSYEQYF
TRBV27	TRBJ2-1	NA	NA	TGTGCCAGCAGTTTGACACTCCACGTCGAAGAGCAGTTCTTC	CASSLTLHVEEQFF
TRBV7-2	TRBJ2-3	NA	TRBD2	TGTGCCAGCAGCTTAAGATGGCAGCGGGGTGCTAGCACAGATACGCAGTATTTT	CASSLRWQRGASTDTQYF
TRBV7-3	TRBJ2-2	NA	TRBD2	TGTGCCAGCAGCCCTCGGACTAGCGGGAGAAGCGGGGAGCTGTTTTTT	CASSPRTSGRSGELFF
TRBV5-1	TRBJ2-5	NA	TRBD2	TGCGCCAGCAGCTTAGTAGCGGGGCCGGGTGAGACCCAGTACTTC	CASSLVAGPGETQYF
TRBV9	TRBJ2-2	NA	TRBD1	TGTGCCAGCAGCGCCTCCGGGACAGGGGCCACCGGGGAGCTGTTTTTT	CASSASGTGATGELFF
TRBV4-2	TRBJ2-1	NA	NA	TGTGCCAGCAGCCAAGACGGTCTAGTGAATTCCTACAATGAGCAGTTCTTC	CASSQDGLVNSYNEQFF
TRBV6-1	TRBJ2-5	once	NA	TGTGCCAGCAGGGCCAGGGGTTACCAAGAGACCCAGTACTTC	CASRARGYQETQYF
TRBV11-2	TRBJ1-2	NA	TRBD1	TGTGCCAGCAGTGTGGGGACAGGGGGCCTCTCGGCCTATGGCTACACCTTC	CASSVGTGGLSAYGYTF
TRBV2	TRBJ2-7	NA	TRBD1	TGTGCCAGCAGTGATATTGGACAGGGTGGATACGAGCAGTACTTC	CASSDIGQGGYEQYF
TRBV4-3	TRBJ2-3	NA	NA	TGCGCCAGCAGCCCCCAGTCTTTGACAGAAACAGATACGCAGTATTTT	CASSPQSLTETDTQYF
TRBV4-1	TRBJ2-7	NA	TRBD2	TGCGCCAGCAGCCAATCCCCTAGCGGTTACGAGCAGTACTTC	CASSQSPSGYEQYF
TRBV9	TRBJ1-2	NA	NA	TGTGCCAGCAGCGATGGAGGGAACTATGGCTACACCTTC	CASSDGGNYGYTF
TRBV4-1	TRBJ2-3	NA	NA	TGCGCCAGCAGCCAAGATGCCTACACAGATACGCAGTATTTT	CASSQDAYTDTQYF
TRBV13	TRBJ2-3	once	TRBD2	TGTGCCAGCAGCTCGCGGGGGGGGGTGGGCACAGATACGCAGTATTTT	CASSSRGGVGTDTQYF
TRBV2	TRBJ2-5	NA	TRBD2	TGTGCCAGCAGACCTACTAGCGGGGGAGGAGAGACCCAGTACTTC	CASRPTSGGGETQYF
TRBV9	TRBJ1-2	NA	TRBD1	TGTGCCAGCAGCGGAACAGGGGGGCCTTACGGGGGCTACACCTTC	CASSGTGGPYGGYTF
TRBV2	TRBJ1-1	NA	TRBD1	TGTGCCAGCAGTGTACAGGGGAGTTTCGAGAACACTGAAGCTTTCTTT	CASSVQGSFENTEAFF
TRBV11-2	TRBJ2-2	NA	TRBD1	TGTGCCAGCAGCTTAAATACAGGGGACACCGGGGAGCTGTTTTTT	CASSLNTGDTGELFF
TRBV6-4	TRBJ2-1	few	NA	TGTGCCAGCAGTGACCGGGACAACAATGAGCAGTTCTTC	CASSDRDNNEQFF
TRBV19	TRBJ2-2	NA	NA	TGTGCCAGTAGTGCAGGGGACGTCTTCACCGGGGAGCTGTTTTTT	CASSAGDVFTGELFF
TRBV7-8	TRBJ2-7	NA	NA	TGTGCCAGCAGCCTAGGGACTTTCGTCGGGGAGCAGTACTTC	CASSLGTFVGEQYF
TRBV29-1	TRBJ2-1	NA	TRBD2	TGCAGCGTTGTAGGGGCGGGAGTGGTTGAGAATGAGCAGTTCTTC	CSVVGAGVVENEQFF
TRBV30	TRBJ1-1	NA	NA	TGTGCCTGGAGCAGAGCCCTTGGGGGCGGCACTGAAGCTTTCTTT	CAWSRALGGGTEAFF
TRBV13	TRBJ2-3	once	TRBD2	TGTGCCAGCAGTCTAGCGGGGGGCCCGGCAGATACGCAGTATTTT	CASSLAGGPADTQYF
TRBV28	TRBJ2-3	NA	NA	TGTGCCAGCAGTTTACAGGGAAGCCCCACAGATACGCAGTATTTT	CASSLQGSPTDTQYF
TRBV10-1	TRBJ1-4	NA	TRBD1	TGCGCCAGCATTAACAGGGGGGGGGTCGAAAAACTGTTTTTT	CASINRGGVEKLFF
TRBV5-1	TRBJ1-3	once	TRBD1	TGCGCCAGCAGCCCAACAGGGGATGGAAACACCATATATTTT	CASSPTGDGNTIYF
TRBV9	TRBJ1-6	NA	NA	TGTGCCAGCAGCCCATCAGGGTATAATTCACCCCTCCACTTT	CASSPSGYNSPLHF
TRBV13	TRBJ1-2	NA	NA	TGTGCCAGCAGCTTTGGAGTAGGAGGGTTGGATGGCTACACCTTC	CASSFGVGGLDGYTF